This TCR beta chain is from a study of cytomegalovirus exposure and HLA in healthy donors. Between the trimmed V and J ends, which lost 5 bases and 4 bases, there was a span of 18 bases. Germline CDR1 and CDR2: SEHNR and FQNEAQ (reference sequence). The CDR3 length is 16 residues. Both 60 Vbeta primers and 13 Jbeta primers went into the PCR. TCRdb's copy holds only in-frame clones and misses some; the assay was immunoSEQ multiplex PCR. The sample has around 200,000 clones; 75% to 90% are singletons. Concerning this clone: Its antigen is undetermined.

Findings and limits, study-wide: HLA alleles showed associations with some 17,000 TCR beta sequences in a later analysis, at a 0.05 false discovery rate. In a later analysis, common viral pathogens appeared linked to several of the most significant clusters. What a later analysis reportedly showed was that an Asian-associated ancestry cluster had fewer N-insertions than the roughly 670-donor mean.

The source is a man aged 40-55 years in good health and CMV-seropositive. The specimen was PBMCs. This rearrangement joins TRBV7-9 to TRBJ1-5, with D perhaps TRBD1 (5 bases). Here the CDR3 reads CASSPRGDFSNQPQHF. The CDR3 DNA sequence: TGTGCCAGCAGCCCCCGGGGGGATTTCTCTAATCAGCCCCAGCATTTT.